This T cell receptor beta chain stems from a study of control samples from healthy donors and cancer patients (dated by TCRdb to about 2020). Comments on this clone: The specificity of this receptor is unknown. No base-level quality is on record; no much larger clone is a single base apart.

Library preparation employed the immunoSEQ multiplex PCR assay. Not all clones reach the TCRdb copy of this immuneACCESS table, which keeps in-frame sequences only. Checked studies attribute under half of the gap to unresolved V genes and leave the rest unexplained. This sample is represented by 95,000 to 100,000 clones; around 89% of them were singletons. The top ten hold about 7.8% of the sample. The trim is 2 bases for V and 5 bases for J, with a gap of 9 bases between the germline ends. Including the terminal cysteine and phenylalanine, the CDR3 comprises 13 residues. Left in the record is the CDR3 DNA by itself, 39 bases read in frame from the first base. CDR1 and CDR2, per the germline V gene, are SGHTA and FQGNSA.

The sample taken for sequencing was blood. This chain joins TRBV7-2 to TRBJ1-2; the D gene cannot be resolved reliably. The clonotype comes from a man aged 30-40 years in good health. The CDR3 reads CASSLPNHYGYTF. The nucleotide sequence reads TGTGCCAGCAGCTTACCTAATCATTATGGCTACACCTTC.